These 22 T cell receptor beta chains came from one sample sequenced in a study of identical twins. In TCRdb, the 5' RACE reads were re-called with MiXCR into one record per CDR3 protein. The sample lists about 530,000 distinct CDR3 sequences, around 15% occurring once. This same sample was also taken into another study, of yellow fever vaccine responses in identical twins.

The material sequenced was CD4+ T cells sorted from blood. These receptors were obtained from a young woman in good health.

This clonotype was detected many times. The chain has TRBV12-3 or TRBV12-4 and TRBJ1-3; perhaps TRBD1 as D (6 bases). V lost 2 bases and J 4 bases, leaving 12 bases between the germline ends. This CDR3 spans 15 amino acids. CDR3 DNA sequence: TGTGCCAGCAGTTTACCCCCAGGGGTCGGAAACACCATATATTTT. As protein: CASSLPPGVGNTIYF.

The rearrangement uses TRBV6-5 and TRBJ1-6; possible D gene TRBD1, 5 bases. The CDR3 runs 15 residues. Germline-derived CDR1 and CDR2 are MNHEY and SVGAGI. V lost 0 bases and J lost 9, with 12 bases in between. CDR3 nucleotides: TGTGCCAGCAGTTACTCAGATCAGGGAGCTTCACCCCTCCACTTT. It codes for CASSYSDQGASPLHF.

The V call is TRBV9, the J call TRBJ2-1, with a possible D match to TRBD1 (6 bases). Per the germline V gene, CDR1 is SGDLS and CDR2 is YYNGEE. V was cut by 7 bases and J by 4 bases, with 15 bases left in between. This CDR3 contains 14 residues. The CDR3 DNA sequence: TGTGCCAGCTCTGGCGGCAGGGGATACAATGAGCAGTTCTTC. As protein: CASSGGRGYNEQFF.

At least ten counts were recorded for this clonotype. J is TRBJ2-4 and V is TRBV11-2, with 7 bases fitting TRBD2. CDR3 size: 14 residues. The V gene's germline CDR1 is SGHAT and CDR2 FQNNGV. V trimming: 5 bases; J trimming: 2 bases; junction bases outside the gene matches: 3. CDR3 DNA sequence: TGTGCCAGCAGCCGAAGCGGGACCAAAAACATTCAGTACTTC. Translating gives CASSRSGTKNIQYF.

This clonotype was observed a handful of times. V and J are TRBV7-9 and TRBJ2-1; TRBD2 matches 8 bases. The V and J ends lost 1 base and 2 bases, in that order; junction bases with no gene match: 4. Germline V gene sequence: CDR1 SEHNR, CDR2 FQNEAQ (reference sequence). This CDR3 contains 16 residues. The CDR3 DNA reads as TGTGCCAGCAGCTTAGGGAAGGGACTAGCCTACAATGAGCAGTTCTTC. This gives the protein CASSLGKGLAYNEQFF.

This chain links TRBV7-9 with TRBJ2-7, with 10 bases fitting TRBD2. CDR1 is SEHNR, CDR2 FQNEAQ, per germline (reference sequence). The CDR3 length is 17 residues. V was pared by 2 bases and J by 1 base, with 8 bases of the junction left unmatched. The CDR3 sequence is CASSLKALAGASYEQYF. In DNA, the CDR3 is TGTGCCAGCAGCTTAAAAGCGCTAGCGGGAGCTTCCTACGAGCAGTACTTC.

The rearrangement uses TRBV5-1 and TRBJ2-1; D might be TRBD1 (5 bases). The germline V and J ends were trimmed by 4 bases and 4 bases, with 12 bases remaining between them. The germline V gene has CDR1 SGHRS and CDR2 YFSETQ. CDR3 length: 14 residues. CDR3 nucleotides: TGCGCCAGCAGCGGGGCAGCAGTATACAATGAGCAGTTCTTC. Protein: CASSGAAVYNEQFF.

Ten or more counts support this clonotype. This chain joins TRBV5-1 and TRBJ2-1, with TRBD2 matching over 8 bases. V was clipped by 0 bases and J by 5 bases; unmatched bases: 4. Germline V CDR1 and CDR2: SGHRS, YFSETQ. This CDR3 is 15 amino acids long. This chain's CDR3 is CASSLVRGADNEQFF. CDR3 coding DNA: TGCGCCAGCAGCTTGGTGCGGGGGGCCGACAATGAGCAGTTCTTC. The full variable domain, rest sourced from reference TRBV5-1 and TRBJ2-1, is KAGVTQTPRYLIKTRGQQVTLSCSPISGHRSVSWYQQTPGQGLQFLFEYFSETQRNKGNFPGRFSGRQFSNSRSEMNVSTLELGDSALYLCASSLVRGADNEQFFGPGTRLTVL.

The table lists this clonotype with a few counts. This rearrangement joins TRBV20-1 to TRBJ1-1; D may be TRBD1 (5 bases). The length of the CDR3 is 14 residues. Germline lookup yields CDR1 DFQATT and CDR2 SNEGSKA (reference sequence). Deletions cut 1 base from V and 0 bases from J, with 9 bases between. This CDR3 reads CSARGQNLNTEAFF. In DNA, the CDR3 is TGCAGTGCTAGAGGACAGAACCTGAACACTGAAGCTTTCTTT.

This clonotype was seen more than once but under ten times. The CDR3 loop reads CARRNRGETQYF. The CDR3 DNA is TGTGCCAGAAGGAACAGGGGAGAGACCCAGTACTTC. The rearrangement joins TRBV6-5 to TRBJ2-5; 7 positions agree with TRBD1. J gave up 4 bases and V 9 bases, and 5 bases lay outside the gene matches. Germline V gene lookup returns CDR1 MNHEY and CDR2 SVGAGI. The length of the CDR3 is 12 residues.

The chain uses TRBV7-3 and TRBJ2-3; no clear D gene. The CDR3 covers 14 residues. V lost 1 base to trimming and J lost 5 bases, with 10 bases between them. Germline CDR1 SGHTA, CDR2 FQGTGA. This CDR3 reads CASSLSGLEDTQYF. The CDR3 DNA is TGTGCCAGCAGCTTAAGTGGGTTGGAAGATACGCAGTATTTT. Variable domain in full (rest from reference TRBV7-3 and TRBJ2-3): GAGVSQTPSNKVTEKGKYVELRCDPISGHTALYWYRQSLGQGPEFLIYFQGTGAADDSGLPNDRFFAVRPEGSVSTLKIQRTERGDSAVYLCASSLSGLEDTQYFGPGTRLTVL.

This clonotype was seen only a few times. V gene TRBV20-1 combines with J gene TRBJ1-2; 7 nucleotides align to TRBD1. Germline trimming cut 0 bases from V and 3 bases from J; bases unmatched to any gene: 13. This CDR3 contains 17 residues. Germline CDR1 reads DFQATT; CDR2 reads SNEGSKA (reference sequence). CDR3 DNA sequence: TGCAGTGCTAGAGATCGTGGGACAGCTTCGATAGACTATGGCTACACCTTC. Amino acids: CSARDRGTASIDYGYTF.

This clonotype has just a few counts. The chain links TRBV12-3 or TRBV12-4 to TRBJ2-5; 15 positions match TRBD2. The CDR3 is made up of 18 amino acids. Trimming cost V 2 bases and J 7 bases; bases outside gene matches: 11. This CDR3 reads CASSLRIGTSGGRTTQYF. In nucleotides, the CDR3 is TGTGCCAGCAGTTTAAGGATTGGGACTAGCGGGGGGAGGACGACCCAGTACTTC.

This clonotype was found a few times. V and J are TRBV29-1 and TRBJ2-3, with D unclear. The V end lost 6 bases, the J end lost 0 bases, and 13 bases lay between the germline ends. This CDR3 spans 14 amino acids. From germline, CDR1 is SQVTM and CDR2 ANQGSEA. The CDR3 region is CSVDSQISTDTQYF. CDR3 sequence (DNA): TGCAGCGTCGATTCACAGATTAGCACAGATACGCAGTATTTT.

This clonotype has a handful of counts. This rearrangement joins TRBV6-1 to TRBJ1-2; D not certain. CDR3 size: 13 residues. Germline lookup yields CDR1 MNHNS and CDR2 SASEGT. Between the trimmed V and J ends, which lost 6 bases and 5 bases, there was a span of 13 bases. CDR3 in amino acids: CASSPDPRYGYTF. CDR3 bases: TGTGCCAGCAGCCCGGACCCTCGGTATGGCTACACCTTC.

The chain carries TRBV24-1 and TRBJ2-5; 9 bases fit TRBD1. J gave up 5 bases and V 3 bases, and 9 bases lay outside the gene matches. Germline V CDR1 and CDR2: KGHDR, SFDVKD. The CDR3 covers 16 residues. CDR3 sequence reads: CATSDPQGARRETQYF. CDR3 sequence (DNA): TGTGCCACCAGTGATCCACAGGGGGCGCGGCGGGAGACCCAGTACTTC.

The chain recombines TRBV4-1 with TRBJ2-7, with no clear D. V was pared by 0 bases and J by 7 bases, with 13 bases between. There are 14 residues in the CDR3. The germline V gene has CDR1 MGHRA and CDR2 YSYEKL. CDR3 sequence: CASSQEIEALEQYF. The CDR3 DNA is TGCGCCAGCAGCCAAGAAATCGAGGCGCTGGAGCAGTACTTC.

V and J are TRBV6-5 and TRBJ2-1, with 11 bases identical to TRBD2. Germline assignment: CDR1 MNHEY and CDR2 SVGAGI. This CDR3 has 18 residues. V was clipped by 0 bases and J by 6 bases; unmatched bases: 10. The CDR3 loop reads CASSYSSPSGRIGNEQFF. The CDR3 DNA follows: TGTGCCAGCAGTTACTCGTCTCCTAGCGGGAGGATCGGCAATGAGCAGTTCTTC.

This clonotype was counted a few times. In nucleotides, the CDR3 is TGTGCCACCAGTGACCCTAGGACAGGGGGAGACGAGCAGTACTTC. Amino acid sequence: CATSDPRTGGDEQYF. This chain uses TRBV24-1 with TRBJ2-7; TRBD1 matches 10 bases. V dropped 4 bases and J dropped 5; count of bases not matched to a gene: 7. Germline V gene data show CDR1 as KGHDR and CDR2 as SFDVKD. The CDR3 consists of 15 residues.

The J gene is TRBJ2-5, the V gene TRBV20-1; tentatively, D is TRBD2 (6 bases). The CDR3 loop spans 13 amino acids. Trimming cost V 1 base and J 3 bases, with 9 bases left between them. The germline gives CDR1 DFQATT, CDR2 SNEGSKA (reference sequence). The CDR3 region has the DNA TGCAGTGCTAGAGTATGGGGGGAAGAGACCCAGTACTTC. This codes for CSARVWGEETQYF.

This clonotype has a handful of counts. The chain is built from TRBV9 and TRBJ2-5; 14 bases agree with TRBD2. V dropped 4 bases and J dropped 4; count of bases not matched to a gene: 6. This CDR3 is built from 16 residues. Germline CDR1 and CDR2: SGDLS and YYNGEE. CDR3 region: CASSLGLAGVRETQYF. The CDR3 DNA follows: TGTGCCAGCAGCCTGGGACTAGCGGGAGTGAGAGAGACCCAGTACTTC.

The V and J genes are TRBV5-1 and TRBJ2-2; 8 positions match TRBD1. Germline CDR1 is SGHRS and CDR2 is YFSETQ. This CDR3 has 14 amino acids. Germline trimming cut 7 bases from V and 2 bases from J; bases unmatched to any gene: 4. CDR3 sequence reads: CASYGQGNTGELFF. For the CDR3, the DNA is TGCGCCAGCTACGGACAGGGTAACACCGGGGAGCTGTTTTTT.